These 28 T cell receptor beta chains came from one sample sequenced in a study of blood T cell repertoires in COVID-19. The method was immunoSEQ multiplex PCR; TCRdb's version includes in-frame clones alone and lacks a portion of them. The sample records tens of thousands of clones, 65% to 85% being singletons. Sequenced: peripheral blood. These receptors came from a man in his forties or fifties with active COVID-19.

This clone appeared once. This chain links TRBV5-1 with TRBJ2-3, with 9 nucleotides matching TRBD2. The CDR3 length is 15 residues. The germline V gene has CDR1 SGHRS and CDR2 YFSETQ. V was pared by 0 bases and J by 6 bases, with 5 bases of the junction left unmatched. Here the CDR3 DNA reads TGCGCCAGCAGCTTGGACCGGACTAGCGTCGATACGCAGTATTTT. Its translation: CASSLDRTSVDTQYF. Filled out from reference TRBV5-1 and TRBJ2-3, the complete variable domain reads KAGVTQTPRYLIKTRGQQVTLSCSPISGHRSVSWYQQTPGQGLQFLFEYFSETQRNKGNFPGRFSGRQFSNSRSEMNVSTLELGDSALYLCASSLDRTSVDTQYFGPGTRLTVL.

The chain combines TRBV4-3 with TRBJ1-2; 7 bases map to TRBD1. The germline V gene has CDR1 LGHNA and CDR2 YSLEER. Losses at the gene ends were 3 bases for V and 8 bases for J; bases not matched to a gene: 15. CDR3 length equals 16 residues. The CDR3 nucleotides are TGCGCCAGCAGCCAGTATTATGGACAGGCCCTGAGAGGCTACACCTTC. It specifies CASSQYYGQALRGYTF.

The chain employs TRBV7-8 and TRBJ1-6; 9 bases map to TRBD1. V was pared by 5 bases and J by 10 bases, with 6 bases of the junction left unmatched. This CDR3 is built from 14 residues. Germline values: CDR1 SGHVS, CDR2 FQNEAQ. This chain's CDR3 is CASSTDRGYSPLHF. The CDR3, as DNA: TGTGCCAGCAGCACCGACAGGGGGTACTCACCCCTCCACTTT.

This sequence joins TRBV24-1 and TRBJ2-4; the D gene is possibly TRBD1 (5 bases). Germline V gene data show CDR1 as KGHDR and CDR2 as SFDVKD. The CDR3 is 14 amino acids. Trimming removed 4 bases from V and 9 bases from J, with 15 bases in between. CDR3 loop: CATSDPDSLSIQYF. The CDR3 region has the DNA TGTGCCACCAGTGACCCTGACAGCCTGAGCATTCAGTACTTC.

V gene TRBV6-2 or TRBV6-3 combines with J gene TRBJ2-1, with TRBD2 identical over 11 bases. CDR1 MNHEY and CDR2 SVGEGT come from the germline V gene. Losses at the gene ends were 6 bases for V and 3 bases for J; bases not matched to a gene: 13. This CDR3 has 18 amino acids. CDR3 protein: CASSTPSGGNNFYNEQFF. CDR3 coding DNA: TGTGCCAGCAGCACCCCTAGCGGGGGGAATAACTTCTACAATGAGCAGTTCTTC.

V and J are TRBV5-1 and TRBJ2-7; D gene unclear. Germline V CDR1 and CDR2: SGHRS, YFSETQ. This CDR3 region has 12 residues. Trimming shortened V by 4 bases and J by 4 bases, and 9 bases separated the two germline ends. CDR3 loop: CASSVSQYEQYF. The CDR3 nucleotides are TGCGCCAGCAGCGTCTCACAGTACGAGCAGTACTTC.

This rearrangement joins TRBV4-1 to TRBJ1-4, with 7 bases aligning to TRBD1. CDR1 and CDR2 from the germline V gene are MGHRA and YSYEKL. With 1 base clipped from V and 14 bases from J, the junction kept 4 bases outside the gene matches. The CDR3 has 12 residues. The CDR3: CASSQGPGGLFF. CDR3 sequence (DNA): TGCGCCAGCAGCCAAGGGCCAGGGGGGCTGTTTTTT.

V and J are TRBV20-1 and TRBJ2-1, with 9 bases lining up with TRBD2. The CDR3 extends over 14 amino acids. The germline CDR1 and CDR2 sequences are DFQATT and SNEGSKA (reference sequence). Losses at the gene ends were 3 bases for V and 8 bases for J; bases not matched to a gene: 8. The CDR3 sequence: CSASMSGGRYEQFF. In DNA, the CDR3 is TGCAGTGCTAGTATGAGCGGGGGGCGGTATGAGCAGTTCTTC.

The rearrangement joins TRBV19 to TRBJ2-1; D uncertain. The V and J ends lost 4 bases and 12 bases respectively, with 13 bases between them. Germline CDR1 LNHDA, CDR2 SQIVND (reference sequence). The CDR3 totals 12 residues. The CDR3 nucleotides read TGTGCCAGTAGTACCGGTGCGCTTCCGCAGTTCTTC. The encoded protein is CASSTGALPQFF.

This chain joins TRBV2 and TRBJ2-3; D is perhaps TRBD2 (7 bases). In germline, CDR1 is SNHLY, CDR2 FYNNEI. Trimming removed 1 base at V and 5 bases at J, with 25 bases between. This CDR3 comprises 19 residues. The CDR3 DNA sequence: TGTGCCAGCAGTGAAGGTGGCAGGATTACAGGGAGGGAGGGAGATACGCAGTATTTT. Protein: CASSEGGRITGREGDTQYF.

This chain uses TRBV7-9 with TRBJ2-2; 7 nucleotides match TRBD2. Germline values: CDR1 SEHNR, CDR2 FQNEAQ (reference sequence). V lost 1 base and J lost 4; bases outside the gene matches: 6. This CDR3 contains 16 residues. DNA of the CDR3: TGTGCCAGCAGCTTAGGGGGGGGACCTTCCACCGGGGAGCTGTTTTTT. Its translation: CASSLGGGPSTGELFF.

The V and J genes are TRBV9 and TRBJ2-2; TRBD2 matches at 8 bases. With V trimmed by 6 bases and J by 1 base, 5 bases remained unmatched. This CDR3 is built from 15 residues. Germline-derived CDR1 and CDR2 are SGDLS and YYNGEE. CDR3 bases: TGTGCCAGCACCCAAGCGGGGGAGAACACCGGGGAGCTGTTTTTT. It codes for CASTQAGENTGELFF.

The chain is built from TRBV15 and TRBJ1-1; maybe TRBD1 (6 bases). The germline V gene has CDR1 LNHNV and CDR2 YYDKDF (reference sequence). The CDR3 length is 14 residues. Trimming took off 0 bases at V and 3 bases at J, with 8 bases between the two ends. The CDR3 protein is CATSRDRTDTEAFF. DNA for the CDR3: TGTGCCACCAGCAGAGATCGGACAGACACTGAAGCTTTCTTT.

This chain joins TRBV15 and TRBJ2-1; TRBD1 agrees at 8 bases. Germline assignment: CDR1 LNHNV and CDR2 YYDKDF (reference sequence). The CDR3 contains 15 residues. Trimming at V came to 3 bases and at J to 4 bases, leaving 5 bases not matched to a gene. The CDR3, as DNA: TGTGCCACCAGCAGCAGGACAGGGTCTTACAATGAGCAGTTCTTC. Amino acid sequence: CATSSRTGSYNEQFF.

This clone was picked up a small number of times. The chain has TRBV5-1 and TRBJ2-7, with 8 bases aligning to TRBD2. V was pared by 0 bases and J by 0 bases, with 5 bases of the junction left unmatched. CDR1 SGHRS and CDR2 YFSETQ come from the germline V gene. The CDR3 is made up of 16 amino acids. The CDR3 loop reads CASSLALAGSSYEQYF. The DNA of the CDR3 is TGCGCCAGCAGCTTGGCCCTAGCGGGCAGCTCCTACGAGCAGTACTTC. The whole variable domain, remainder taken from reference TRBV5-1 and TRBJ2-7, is KAGVTQTPRYLIKTRGQQVTLSCSPISGHRSVSWYQQTPGQGLQFLFEYFSETQRNKGNFPGRFSGRQFSNSRSEMNVSTLELGDSALYLCASSLALAGSSYEQYFGPGTRLTVT.

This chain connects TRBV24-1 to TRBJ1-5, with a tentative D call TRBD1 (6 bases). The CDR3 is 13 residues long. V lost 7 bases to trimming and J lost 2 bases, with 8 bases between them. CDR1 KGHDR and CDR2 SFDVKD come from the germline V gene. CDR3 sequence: CATSRGGNQPQHF. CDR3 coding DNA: TGTGCCACCAGCAGGGGTGGCAATCAGCCCCAGCATTTT.

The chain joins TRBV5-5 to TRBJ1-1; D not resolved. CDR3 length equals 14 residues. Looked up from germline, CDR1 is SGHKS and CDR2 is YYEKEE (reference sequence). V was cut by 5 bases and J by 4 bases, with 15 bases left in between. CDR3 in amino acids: CASSNLGAGTEAFF. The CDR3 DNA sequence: TGTGCCAGCAGTAACCTGGGTGCGGGCACTGAAGCTTTCTTT.

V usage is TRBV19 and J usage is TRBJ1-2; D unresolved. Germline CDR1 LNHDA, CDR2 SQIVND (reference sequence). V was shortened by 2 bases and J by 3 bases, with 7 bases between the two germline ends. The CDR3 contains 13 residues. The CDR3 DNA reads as TGTGCCAGTAGTATACCGGGTTACTATGGCTACACCTTC. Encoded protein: CASSIPGYYGYTF.

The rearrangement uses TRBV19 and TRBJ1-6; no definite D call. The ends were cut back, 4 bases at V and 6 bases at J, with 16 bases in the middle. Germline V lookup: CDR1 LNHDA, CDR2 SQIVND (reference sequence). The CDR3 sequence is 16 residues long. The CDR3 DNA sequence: TGTGCCAGTAGTAGATCGAGGGTGGGGATTAATTCACCCCTCCACTTT. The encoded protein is CASSRSRVGINSPLHF.

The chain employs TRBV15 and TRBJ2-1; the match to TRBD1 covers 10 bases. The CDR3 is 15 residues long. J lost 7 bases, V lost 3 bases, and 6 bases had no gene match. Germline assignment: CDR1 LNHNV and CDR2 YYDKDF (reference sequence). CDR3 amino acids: CATSSPGQGKNEQFF. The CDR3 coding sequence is TGTGCCACCAGCAGCCCGGGACAGGGGAAGAATGAGCAGTTCTTC.

CDR3 nucleotides: TGTGCCAGCAGCCCCTCAGGGGCCGCCTACGAGCAGTACTTC. Translated, it gives CASSPSGAAYEQYF. The J gene is TRBJ2-7, the V gene TRBV9; D might be TRBD1 (6 bases). Germline V lookup: CDR1 SGDLS, CDR2 YYNGEE. This CDR3 is built from 14 residues. Trimming removed 4 bases at V and 2 bases at J, with 13 bases between.

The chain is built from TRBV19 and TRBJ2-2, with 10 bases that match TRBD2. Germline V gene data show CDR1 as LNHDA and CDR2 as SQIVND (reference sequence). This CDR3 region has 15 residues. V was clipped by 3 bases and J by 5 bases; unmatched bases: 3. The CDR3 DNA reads TGTGCCAGTAGTATTCGAGCGGGGGGGACCGGGGAGCTGTTTTTT. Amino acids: CASSIRAGGTGELFF.

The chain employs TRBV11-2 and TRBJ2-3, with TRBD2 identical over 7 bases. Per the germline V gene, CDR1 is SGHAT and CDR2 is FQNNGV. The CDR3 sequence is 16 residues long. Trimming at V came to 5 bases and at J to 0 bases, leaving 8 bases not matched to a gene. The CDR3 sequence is CASSPLLAPSTDTQYF. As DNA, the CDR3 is TGTGCCAGCAGCCCCCTACTAGCGCCTAGCACAGATACGCAGTATTTT.

In DNA, the CDR3 is TGCGCCAGCAGCCGAGTAGCGGGGCACAATGAGCAGTTCTTC. Amino acid sequence: CASSRVAGHNEQFF. V usage is TRBV4-3 and J usage is TRBJ2-1; 8 nucleotides agree with TRBD2. V lost 4 bases, J lost 5 bases, and 4 bases stayed unmatched. This CDR3 has 14 residues. CDR1 and CDR2 (germline): LGHNA, YSLEER.

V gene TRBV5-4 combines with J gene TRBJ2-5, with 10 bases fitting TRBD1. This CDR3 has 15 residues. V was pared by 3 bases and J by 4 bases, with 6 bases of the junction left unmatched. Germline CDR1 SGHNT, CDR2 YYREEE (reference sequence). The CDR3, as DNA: TGTGCCAGCAGCTCCGGGACAGGGGAGGTAGAGACCCAGTACTTC. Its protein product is CASSSGTGEVETQYF.

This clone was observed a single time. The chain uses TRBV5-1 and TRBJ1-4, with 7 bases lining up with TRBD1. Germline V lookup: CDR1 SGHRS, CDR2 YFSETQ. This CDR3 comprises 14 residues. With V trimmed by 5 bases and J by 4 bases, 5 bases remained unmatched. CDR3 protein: CASRQGQINEKLFF. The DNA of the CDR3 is TGCGCCAGCAGGCAGGGACAGATTAATGAAAAACTGTTTTTT.

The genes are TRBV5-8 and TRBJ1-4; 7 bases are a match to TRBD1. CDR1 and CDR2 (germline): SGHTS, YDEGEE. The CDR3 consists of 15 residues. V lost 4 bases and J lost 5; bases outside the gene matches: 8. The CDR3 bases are TGTGCCAGCAGCGAGGGACAGAGTCTGAATGAAAAACTGTTTTTT. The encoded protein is CASSEGQSLNEKLFF.

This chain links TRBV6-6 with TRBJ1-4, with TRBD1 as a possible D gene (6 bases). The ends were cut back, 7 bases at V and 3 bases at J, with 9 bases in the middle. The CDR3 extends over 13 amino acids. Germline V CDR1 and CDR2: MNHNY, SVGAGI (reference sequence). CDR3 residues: CASKTGPNEKLFF. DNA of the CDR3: TGTGCCAGCAAGACAGGTCCTAATGAAAAACTGTTTTTT.